The source of this T cell receptor beta chain is a study of blood T cell repertoires in COVID-19 (dated by TCRdb to the early 2020s). Broadly, across the study: The collaborator samples originated in the United States, Italy and Spain and spanned the acute and convalescent phases of COVID-19. The material from the prospective study consisted of cDNA or gDNA derived from T cells, B-cell-depleted T cells, or PBMCs. Subjects who had been exposed to COVID-19, were actively infected with it, or had recovered from it provided the deeply sampled blood TCRbeta repertoires that made up the dataset. The repertoires were released in a freely available public database intended as a resource for research on the immune response to SARS-CoV-2. Samples were obtained from the ongoing ImmuneRACE study (first 160 participants) and from 1,254 subjects provided by 6 global collaborators. Sample metadata almost always included a de-identified subject ID, COVID-19 status, age in years and sex. HLA class I and class II types, where available, came from metadata supplied by the sample provider rather than from assay-based typing. General study outcomes and caveats: Clinical and demographic metadata were provided uncurated, with the amount varying by source and participant.

With regard to this clone: What antigen it recognizes has not been identified. Within one base of it there is no much larger clone, and no base qualities were kept.

The immunoSEQ Assay, a bias-controlled multiplex PCR, was used to amplify TCRbeta CDR3 regions from genomic DNA. The study's own analysis went as follows. Within the assay, amplification of reference gene primers was used to estimate how many nucleated cells each sample contained. To quantify the absolute abundance of each unique TCRbeta CDR3 rearrangement, sequence reads were collapsed and filtered. For each sample, productive Simpson clonality was calculated by taking the square root of Simpson's diversity index across productive rearrangements. The table comes from immuneACCESS by way of TCRdb, which keeps in-frame sequences with V and J called. Part of the clones is missing from these tables; in studies checked, under half for an unresolved V gene and the rest for unknown reasons. V, J and clone size are those of that table, while D and trimming were read from the DNA. The sample includes 200,000 to 250,000 clones, with over 75% observed a single time. The ten largest account for about 7.2% of the sample.

From cysteine to phenylalanine, the CDR3 is 17 amino acids long. Of the read, only the CDR3 DNA is kept; its 51 bases are in frame from base 1. From V the trimming removes 6 bases and from J it removes 3 bases, while the gene matches leave 13 bases of the junction unaccounted for. The germline V gene specifies SGHTA as CDR1 and FQGNSA as CDR2. In the prospective study, participants were about 18 to 100 years old, resided in under 30 geographic areas of the United States, and were enrolled through a virtual design. In the prospective study, participants were assigned to cohorts based on the clinical history participants reported in a screening survey and a study questionnaire. Each participant in the prospective study had whole blood, serum and a nasopharyngeal or oropharyngeal swab collected by mobile phlebotomists. Prospective study participants could optionally give additional blood draws and questionnaires over an approximately two-month period. Prospective study blood samples were shipped either frozen or at room temperature before DNA extraction.

The receptor's source is a woman between 40 and 50 years old with acute COVID-19. The sample was PBMCs or T cells enriched from blood (not recorded which). The V gene is TRBV7-2 and the J gene is TRBJ1-2; TRBD1 lines up with 10 middle nucleotides. The base sequence is TGTGCCAGCAGGCGTGGGGGTGTGACAGGGGGCGACTATGGCTACACCTTC. Its protein reads: CASRRGGVTGGDYGYTF.